This is a list of T cell receptor beta chains from one sample in a study of regulatory T cells in long-lasting Graves disease. Via MiXCR, TCRdb re-called the multiplex PCR reads, giving one row per CDR3 protein. This table holds more than 450,000 distinct CDR3 sequences, 9.5% to 15% found once. This sample was also put to use in a study of T cells in Graves' hyperthyroidism and ophthalmopathy.

Specimen: peripheral blood mononuclear cells (PBMCs), collected at new diagnosis, from a patient treated with antithyroid drugs. These receptors originate from a woman in her 30s with Graves disease. The CDR3 runs from the conserved cysteine through the conserved F or W. The D gene is left open where the match is weak. Only part of the rows carry a size: once, few, many, or a class if the clone is expanded.

NA,TRBV30,many,TRBJ2-7,CAWSEDSGVNEQYF,TGTGCCTGGAGTGAGGACTCCGGAGTGAATGAGCAGTACTTC
TRBD2,TRBV10-2,NA,TRBJ2-3,CASRRTSVTDTQYF,TGCGCCAGCAGGCGGACTAGCGTCACAGATACGCAGTATTTT
NA,TRBV6-2/TRBV6-3,NA,TRBJ2-7,CASSELGTVSWEQYF,TGTGCCAGCAGTGAATTGGGGACGGTATCTTGGGAGCAGTACTTC
NA,TRBV27,many,TRBJ2-7,CASRPTWEPPSGYEQYF,TGTGCCAGCAGACCAACCTGGGAACCACCTTCCGGCTACGAGCAGTACTTC
NA,TRBV12-3/TRBV12-4,many,TRBJ2-6,CASSHPFTRGANVLTF,TGTGCCAGCAGTCATCCATTCACGCGTGGGGCCAACGTCCTGACTTTC
TRBD1,TRBV27,few,TRBJ2-1,CASSTDRDGEQFF,TGTGCCAGCAGCACGGACAGGGACGGTGAGCAGTTCTTC
NA,TRBV2,many,TRBJ2-6,CARRGANVLTF,TGTGCCAGACGGGGGGCCAACGTCCTGACTTTC
NA,TRBV3-1,many,TRBJ2-1,CASSIYSYNEQFF,TGTGCCAGCAGCATATACTCCTACAATGAGCAGTTCTTC
NA,TRBV6-2/TRBV6-3,many,TRBJ1-4,CASSLDSSLTNEKLFF,TGTGCCAGCAGTCTTGACAGCTCCTTGACTAATGAAAAACTGTTTTTT
TRBD2,TRBV9,many,TRBJ2-1,CASSVATAGGPYNEQFF,TGTGCCAGCAGCGTAGCTACAGCGGGAGGGCCCTACAATGAGCAGTTCTTC
TRBD2,TRBV3-1,many,TRBJ2-3,CASSQVVAGGPDTQYF,TGTGCCAGCAGCCAAGTGGTAGCGGGAGGGCCTGATACGCAGTATTTT
NA,TRBV4-1,many,TRBJ2-7,CASSQLSRGYEQYF,TGCGCCAGCAGTCAGCTTAGCAGGGGCTACGAGCAGTACTTC
NA,TRBV27,NA,TRBJ1-2,CASSPRGDTVNYGYTF,TGTGCCAGCAGTCCACGGGGGGATACAGTGAACTATGGCTACACCTTC
NA,TRBV5-1,many,TRBJ1-2,CASSLVTEHGYTF,TGCGCCAGCAGCTTGGTCACAGAACATGGCTACACCTTC